Each of the 7 T cell receptor beta chains below was sequenced from the same sample in a study of CD8+ T cells in alopecia areata. cDNA serving as the sequencing template came from extracted, reverse transcribed RNA. Generated by immunoSEQ multiplex PCR, the TCRdb table keeps only in-frame clones and is missing some. Found here are approximately 110,000 clones, no singletons; the ten largest cover around 19%. Material: lesional skin. The receptor set was obtained from a C3H/HeJ mouse with alopecia areata. Mouse strain MHC haplotype: H2-k.

In this sample, this clone turned up a few times. Gene labels here are mouse ones. The observed sequence ends 4 residues before the CDR3 terminus, with the missing tail filled in from the germline J gene. The genes are TRBV17 and TRBJ2-1, with 7 bases lining up with TRBD2. This CDR3 has 13 residues. Losses at the gene ends were 6 bases for V and 3 bases for J; bases not matched to a gene: 2. Germline V CDR1 and CDR2: MNHDT, YYDKIL. The CDR3 here is CASRGGIYAEQFF. The part of the CDR3 DNA that was read is TGTGCTAGCAGGGGGGGGATCTATGCT.

This clone has only a few counts. Here the gene names and germline are mouse. The CDR3 end falls 4 residues outside the read, so it is completed with the germline J gene. The genes are TRBV17 and TRBJ1-4; no reliable D call. The germline V and J ends were trimmed by 1 base and 4 bases, with 4 bases remaining between them. The CDR3 spans 13 residues. CDR1 MNHDT and CDR2 YYDKIL come from the germline V gene. CDR3 in amino acids: CASSRVNNERLFF. CDR3 DNA, as far as it was read: TGTGCTAGCAGTAGAGTCAACAACGAA.

With regard to this clone: Mouse names are used for the genes. The sequenced fragment ends 4 residues before the CDR3 boundary, so the rest is inferred from the germline J gene. The rearrangement joins TRBV13-3 to TRBJ2-3; TRBD1 is a possible D gene (6 bases). Deletions cut 3 bases from V and 0 bases from J, with 14 bases between. The CDR3 has 16 residues. Germline V gene sequence: CDR1 NNHDY, CDR2 SYVADS. Incomplete CDR3 DNA: TGTGCCAGCAGTGGCCCAGGGACATCTAGTGCAGAA. It encodes CASSGPGTSSAE. The whole CDR3 reads CASSGPGTSSAETLYF.

This clone was counted many times. Gene labels here are mouse ones. The read ends 4 residues shy of where the CDR3 ends; the end is completed using the germline J gene. This sequence joins TRBV13-3 and TRBJ2-1; weak D call: TRBD1 (6 bases). CDR1 and CDR2 from the germline V gene are NNHDY and SYVADS. V gave up 4 bases and J gave up 1 base, with 9 bases separating them. The CDR3 contains 14 residues. The CDR3 bases that were read are TGTGCCAGCAGTTCACAGGGAAACTATGCT. Amino acids: CASSSQGNYA. In full, the CDR3 is CASSSQGNYAEQFF.

Note on this clone: The listed genes are named as in mouse. The CDR3 is cut off 4 residues early in the read; its end comes from the germline J gene. This chain connects TRBV13-2 to TRBJ2-1, with D maybe TRBD1 (5 bases). The V gene's germline CDR1 is NNHNN and CDR2 SYGAGS (reference sequence). V was shortened by 5 bases and J by 4 bases, with 19 bases between the two germline ends. The CDR3 extends over 16 amino acids. CDR3 DNA, as far as it was read: TGTGCCAGCGGCGCCCCCCCGACAGCCTTTTATGCT. Protein sequence: CASGAPPTAFYA. In full, the CDR3 is CASGAPPTAFYAEQFF.

In the case of this clone: Gene and germline names: mouse. The CDR3 end falls 4 residues outside the read, so it is completed with the germline J gene. V is TRBV19 and J is TRBJ2-1; TRBD2 aligns across 9 bases. V trimming: 3 bases; J trimming: 0 bases; junction bases outside the gene matches: 4. The CDR3 is 16 residues long. CDR1 is FNHDT and CDR2 is SITEND in the germline V gene (reference sequence). CDR3 DNA (partial): TGTGCCAGCAGTAATTCTGGGGGGGATAACTATGCT. It translates to CASSNSGGDNYA. From start to end, the CDR3 is CASSNSGGDNYAEQFF. Supplemented by reference TRBV19 and TRBJ2-1, the full variable domain reads GGIITQTPKFLIGQEGQKLTLKCQQNFNHDTMYWYRQDSGKGLRLIYYSITENDLQKGDLSEGYDASREKKSSFSLTVTSAQKNEMAVFLCASSNSGGDNYAEQFFGPGTRLTVL.

The table lists this clone with a few counts. At residue 13, the DNA translation does not agree with TCRdb's protein; the protein displayed here is the one encoded by the DNA. Mouse gene names apply. The read ends 3 residues before the CDR3 terminus; that terminus is restored from the germline J gene. The chain links TRBV5 to TRBJ1-6; 9 positions match TRBD1. TRBJ1-6 is classed as an ORF, of uncertain function. V was pared by 0 bases and J by 7 bases, with 4 bases of the junction left unmatched. The CDR3 runs 16 residues. The germline gives CDR1 LGHNA, CDR2 YNLKQL (reference sequence). The CDR3 bases that were read are TGTGCCAGCAGCCAAGATTACAGGGGGCTGAATTCGCCC. This gives the protein CASSQDYRGLNSP. From start to end, the CDR3 is CASSQDYRGLNSPLYF.